Shown below are 13 T cell receptor beta chains from a single sample sequenced in a study of post-analysis software for immune sequencing data. Study-level findings and limits: Patients showed TRBV5-6, TRBV5-1 and TRBV20-1 among a few TRBV segments more frequent than in controls.

Their antigen targets remain unknown. Unique molecular identifiers were built into the TCR beta cDNA libraries. A single record per CDR3 protein comes from TCRdb applying MiXCR to the PCR reads. The table shows about 210,000 distinct CDR3 sequences, with about 30% occurring only once. The sequenced sample consisted of blood. The receptors originated from a girl aged 2-17 years with multiple sclerosis.

On this clonotype itself: It may be a read error: a sequence one base away is much more abundant. The genes are TRBV20-1 and TRBJ2-1, with 7 bases that match TRBD2. The CDR3 is 13 residues long. CDR1 and CDR2 from the germline V gene are DFQATT and SNEGSKA (reference sequence). The CDR3 nucleotides are TGCAGTGTACCAGCGGGATTCGGTAATGAGCAGGTCTTC. Its protein product is CSVPAGFGNEQVF.

On this clonotype: It is likely a read error, because the conserved phenylalanine at the end of the CDR3 is missing. The chain is built from TRBV5-1 and TRBJ2-5, with D unclear. This CDR3 is 14 amino acids long. Germline CDR1 reads SGHRS; CDR2 reads YFSETQ. Trimming pared 5 bases from V and 1 base from J, leaving 12 bases between. As DNA, the CDR3 is TGCGCCAGCAGTCCCATCGGCTTCCAAGAGACCCAGTACGTC. Translating gives CASSPIGFQETQYV.

This clonotype appeared a few times. This sequence joins TRBV20-1 and TRBJ2-7; 7 positions agree with TRBD1. Germline assignment: CDR1 DFQATT and CDR2 SNEGSKA (reference sequence). This CDR3 region has 13 residues. The junction had 9 bases not matched to a gene; V was cut back by 7 bases and J by 3 bases. The CDR3 loop is CSVADRILYEQYF. DNA for the CDR3: TGCAGTGTTGCGGACAGGATCCTCTACGAGCAGTACTTC.

This clonotype was recorded many times. The chain recombines TRBV29-1 with TRBJ2-7; TRBD1 matches 11 bases. The CDR3 runs to 14 residues. From germline, CDR1 is SQVTM and CDR2 ANQGSEA. The ends lost 7 bases at V and 2 bases at J; junction bases unmatched: 7. DNA for the CDR3: TGCAGCGGCGCCCGGGACAGGGGGACCTACGAGCAGTACTTC. Its protein is CSGARDRGTYEQYF.

V usage is TRBV29-1 and J usage is TRBJ1-1, with 9 nucleotides matching TRBD1. The CDR3 is made up of 15 amino acids. V shed 2 bases and J 7 bases; nucleotides not matched to a gene: 11. CDR1 and CDR2 from the germline V gene are SQVTM and ANQGSEA. Written as DNA, the CDR3 is TGCAGCGTTGAATCCGGGACAGGGATCAAGGGTGAAGCTTTCTTT. Translating gives CSVESGTGIKGEAFF.

This clonotype was seen repeatedly, ten times or more. This CDR3 reads CASSEGLGGYGYTF. Written as DNA, the CDR3 is TGCGCCAGCAGCGAGGGCCTGGGTGGCTATGGCTACACCTTC. The rearrangement joins TRBV5-1 to TRBJ1-2, with no clear D. The CDR3 spans 14 residues. The V end lost 4 bases, the J end lost 4 bases, and 14 bases lay between the germline ends. Germline V gene sequence: CDR1 SGHRS, CDR2 YFSETQ.

The CDR3 protein is CASSFPGRDQPQHF. For the CDR3, the DNA is TGTGCCAGCAGTTTCCCAGGGAGAGATCAGCCCCAGCATTTT. The chain has TRBV28 and TRBJ1-5; perhaps TRBD1 as D (5 bases). The germline gives CDR1 MDHEN, CDR2 SYDVKM. CDR3 length equals 14 residues. Trimming stripped 3 bases from V and 5 bases from J, with 11 bases between.

In this sample, this clonotype turned up many times. The chain joins TRBV20-1 to TRBJ2-5; D possibly corresponds to TRBD1 (6 bases). Germline V gene data show CDR1 as DFQATT and CDR2 as SNEGSKA (reference sequence). The CDR3 consists of 14 residues. Trimming left V 5 bases short and J 5 bases short, with 18 bases between. The CDR3 protein is CSAWAWSQGETQYF. DNA of the CDR3: TGCAGTGCTTGGGCTTGGTCCCAGGGGGAGACCCAGTACTTC.

This clonotype has ten or more counts. V usage is TRBV4-1 and J usage is TRBJ2-7; D not certain. Germline CDR1 is MGHRA and CDR2 is YSYEKL. Trimming removed 0 bases at V and 3 bases at J, with 6 bases between. The CDR3 has 13 residues. The CDR3: CASSQELFYEQYF. For the CDR3, the DNA is TGCGCCAGCAGCCAAGAACTATTCTACGAGCAGTACTTC.

This clonotype was observed many times. The rearrangement links TRBV6-6 to TRBJ2-5, with 8 bases that match TRBD1. Germline CDR1 and CDR2: MNHNY and SVGAGI (reference sequence). V shed 7 bases, J shed 5 bases, and the junction held 9 bases outside the gene matches. This CDR3 has 14 amino acids. The CDR3 sequence: CASTPTGVGETQYF. The CDR3 bases are TGTGCCAGCACCCCGACAGGGGTTGGGGAGACCCAGTACTTC.

This clonotype has just a few counts. A much bigger clone sits one base away, suggesting this may be a read error. The V gene is TRBV12-3 or TRBV12-4, the J gene TRBJ1-2; D is ambiguous. The length of the CDR3 is 13 residues. Trimming pared 6 bases from V and 0 bases from J, leaving 8 bases between. The DNA for the CDR3 is TGTGCCAGCAGGAACAGATCTAACTATGGCTACACCTTC. Translation gives CASRNRSNYGYTF.

At least ten counts were recorded for this clonotype. The chain recombines TRBV5-1 with TRBJ2-7; 10 nucleotides match TRBD1. V was clipped by 5 bases and J by 0 bases; unmatched bases: 5. In germline, CDR1 is SGHRS, CDR2 YFSETQ. The CDR3 sequence is 15 residues long. The CDR3 sequence is CASSWGQGSSYEQYF. CDR3 sequence (DNA): TGCGCCAGCAGTTGGGGACAGGGGAGCTCCTACGAGCAGTACTTC.

The chain couples TRBV5-1 to TRBJ2-1; D could derive from TRBD1 or TRBD2 (5 bases each). The V and J ends lost 2 bases and 13 bases respectively, with 22 bases between them. The CDR3 loop spans 15 amino acids. The germline CDR1 and CDR2 sequences are SGHRS and YFSETQ. CDR3 in DNA: TGCGCCAGCAGCTTTTTTCCGGGGCCCCAAGAGACCCAGTTCTTC. It encodes CASSFFPGPQETQFF.